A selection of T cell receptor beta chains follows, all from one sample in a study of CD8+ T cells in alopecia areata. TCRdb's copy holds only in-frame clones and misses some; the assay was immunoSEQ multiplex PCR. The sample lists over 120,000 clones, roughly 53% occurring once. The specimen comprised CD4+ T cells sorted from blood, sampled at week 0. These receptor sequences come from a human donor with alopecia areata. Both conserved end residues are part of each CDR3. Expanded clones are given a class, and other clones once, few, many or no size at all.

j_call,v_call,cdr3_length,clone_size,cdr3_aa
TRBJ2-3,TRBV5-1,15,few,CASSGLAGGADTQYF
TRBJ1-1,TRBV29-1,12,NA,CSVGVSGTEAFF
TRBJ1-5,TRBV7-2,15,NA,CASSWAGTANQPQHF
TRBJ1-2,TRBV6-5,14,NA,CASRPGTGRYGYTF
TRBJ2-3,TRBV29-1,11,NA,CSTRDSHTQYF
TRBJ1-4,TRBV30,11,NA,CAGQGNEKLFF
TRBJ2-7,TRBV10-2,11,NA,CASEWAYEQYF
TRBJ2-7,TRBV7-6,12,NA,CASSGTSYEQYF
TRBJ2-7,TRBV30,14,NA,CAWSVTGVPYEQYF
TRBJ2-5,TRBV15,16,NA,CATSRDVRGGQETQYF
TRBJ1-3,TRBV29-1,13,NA,CSVVDRAGNTIYF
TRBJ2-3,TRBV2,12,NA,CASSPTPDTQYF
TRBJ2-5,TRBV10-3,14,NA,CAISESGSQETQYF
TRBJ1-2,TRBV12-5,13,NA,CASGPGTHYGYTF
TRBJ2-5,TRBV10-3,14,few,CAISESKGVETQYF
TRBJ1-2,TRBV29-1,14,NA,CSVARATGGHGYTF
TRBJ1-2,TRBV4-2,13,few,CASSQGEDYGYTF
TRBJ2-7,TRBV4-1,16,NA,CASSQGLGGPSYEQYF
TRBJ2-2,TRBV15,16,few,CATSRGWRGTAGELFF
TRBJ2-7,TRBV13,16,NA,CASSLGGLAGQDEQYF
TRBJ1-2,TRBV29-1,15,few,CSVDLSGGGGYGYTF
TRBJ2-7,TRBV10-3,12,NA,CAISPTPYEQYF
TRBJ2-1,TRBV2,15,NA,CASSSQGRHDNEQFF
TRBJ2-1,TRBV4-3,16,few,CASSHASGGFYNEQFF
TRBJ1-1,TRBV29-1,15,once,CSVENPTGVDTEAFF
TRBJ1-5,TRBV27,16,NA,CASRPTGLGGNQPQHF
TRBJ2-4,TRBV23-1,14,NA,CARGYRAAKNIQYF
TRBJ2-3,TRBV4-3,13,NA,CASSQGEIETQYF
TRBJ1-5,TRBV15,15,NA,CATSRVAGRNQPQHF
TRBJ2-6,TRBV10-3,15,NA,CAIRGQASGANVLTF
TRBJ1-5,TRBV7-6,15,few,CASSLDDFGVQPQHF
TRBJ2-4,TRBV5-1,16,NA,CASSLESQLAKNIQYF
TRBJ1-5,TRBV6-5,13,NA,CATGGSGQQPQHF
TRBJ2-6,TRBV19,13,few,CASRNSGANVLTF
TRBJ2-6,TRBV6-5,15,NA,CASSTGDSQTNVLTF
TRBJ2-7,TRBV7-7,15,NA,CASSLQGAGPGEQYF
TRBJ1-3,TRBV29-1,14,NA,CSVASGFRRDTIYF
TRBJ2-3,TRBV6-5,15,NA,CASRDPGLGLDTQYF
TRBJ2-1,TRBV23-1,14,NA,CASSPGRDKNEQFF
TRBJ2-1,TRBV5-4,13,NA,CASSHNNEWEQFF
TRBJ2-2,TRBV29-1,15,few,CSVADRGLWAGELFF
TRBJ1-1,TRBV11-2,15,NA,CASSSFGTHNTEAFF
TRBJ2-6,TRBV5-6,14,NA,CASSLRTGANVLTF
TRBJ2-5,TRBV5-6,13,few,CASSLMGQETQYF
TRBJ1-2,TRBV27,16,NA,CASSPRGQGAYYGYTF
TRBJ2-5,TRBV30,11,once,CAWRAQETQYF
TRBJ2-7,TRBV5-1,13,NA,CASSSDRSYEQYF
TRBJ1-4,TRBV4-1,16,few,CASSQDRRPTNEKLFF